The clone carrying this T cell receptor (beta chain) was counted ten times or more. Its target is unknown. These data come from a study of T cell repertoires in cytomegalovirus infection. For the study at large: Public TCR beta signatures marked donors with CMV infection and the matching HLA. General study results and limits: Within the response measured ex vivo, HLA-C-restricted CMV-specific TCR beta clonotypes were dominant. Public TCR beta family frequency separated CMV-and-HLA carriers, including in an independent cohort.

TCRdb re-derived calls from the reads in MiXCR, one entry per CDR3 protein. There are 680,000 or so distinct CDR3 sequences in the sample; about 30% occur only once, and 15% to 20% lies in the top ten. In germline, CDR1 is SGHTA, CDR2 FQGNSA. The germline V and J ends were trimmed by 2 bases and 6 bases, with 8 bases remaining between them. The CDR3 extends over 13 amino acids. The sequence was obtained from a human donor in good health (CMV status not recorded). Some clones in this sample may be carry-over from other donors' samples. Sequenced here: cultured PBMCs, sampled from culture after CMV antigen stimulation. The chain uses TRBV7-2 and TRBJ2-1; D possibly corresponds to TRBD2 (5 bases). The CDR3 DNA follows: TGTGCCAGCAGCTTAACCGGGATCAATGAGCAGTTCTTC. This codes for CASSLTGINEQFF.